This T cell receptor (beta chain) is drawn from a study of blood T cell repertoires in COVID-19. Overall study context: The cDNA or gDNA used as material had been derived from T cells, B-cell-depleted T cells, or PBMCs.

V lost 2 bases and J lost 1; bases outside the gene matches: 8. This CDR3 region has 16 residues. From germline, CDR1 is SEHNR and CDR2 FQNEAQ (reference sequence). Source study methods: Estimates of nucleated cell counts were drawn from the amplification of reference gene primers. The protocol was immunoSEQ multiplex PCR, while the TCRdb copy is restricted to in-frame clones and leaves out a portion. V, J and clone size derive from that table, while D and trimming were established from the DNA sequence. The table records some 320,000 clones, 65% to 90% of them present only once. Material: peripheral blood. The sequence derives from a human donor in a cohort sampled during active COVID-19. J is TRBJ2-7 and V is TRBV7-9; 7 positions match TRBD1. The CDR3 protein is CASSLNTQGPSYEQYF. CDR3 DNA sequence: TGTGCCAGCAGCTTAAATACACAGGGGCCTTCCTACGAGCAGTACTTC.